These 32 T cell receptor beta chains were sequenced from one sample in a study of T cell responses to AZD1222 COVID-19 vaccine. Method: immunoSEQ multiplex PCR; TCRdb's copy keeps in-frame clones and lacks some. The sample includes around 140,000 clones, around 92% of them seen just once. Specimen: peripheral blood, collected 28 days after the second AZD1222 dose. These receptors were obtained from an adult who received the AZD1222 COVID-19 vaccine.

The chain employs TRBV14 and TRBJ1-1; D ambiguous. Trimming took off 3 bases at V and 6 bases at J, with 8 bases between the two ends. This CDR3 contains 12 residues. The germline CDR1 and CDR2 sequences are SGHDN and FVKESK. Written as DNA, the CDR3 is TGTGCCAGCAGCCATCGGAGGGCTGAAGCTTTCTTT. Amino acid sequence: CASSHRRAEAFF.

The V and J genes are TRBV18 and TRBJ1-2; 8 nucleotides agree with TRBD1. The CDR3 extends over 15 amino acids. Germline V gene data show CDR1 as KGHSH and CDR2 as LQKENI. V lost 2 bases, J lost 8 bases, and 10 bases stayed unmatched. This chain's CDR3 is CASSPSGQGYDGYTF. As DNA, the CDR3 is TGTGCCAGCTCACCATCTGGACAGGGATATGACGGCTACACCTTC. The whole variable domain, filled in from reference TRBV18 and TRBJ1-2, reads NAGVMQNPRHLVRRRGQEARLRCSPMKGHSHVYWYRQLPEEGLKFMVYLQKENIIDESGMPKERFSAEFPKEGPSILRIQQVVRGDSAAYFCASSPSGQGYDGYTFGSGTRLTVV.

This clone was found a few times. The genes are TRBV27 and TRBJ2-1; 8 nucleotides line up with TRBD1. The CDR3 length is 14 residues. Looked up from germline, CDR1 is MNHEY and CDR2 is SMNVEV (reference sequence). The J segment lost 1 base and the V segment lost 6 bases, leaving 2 bases of the junction unmatched. This CDR3 is CASSRTGSYNEQFF. The CDR3 DNA is TGTGCCAGCAGCCGGACAGGGTCCTACAATGAGCAGTTCTTC.

This clone occurred once. CDR3 coding DNA: TGTGCCAGCAGCCAAGAACTTCGACAGGGGTTTGTTCCGTTCTTC. Amino acid sequence: CASSQELRQGFVPFF. V is TRBV3-1 (or the pseudogene TRBV3-2) and J is TRBJ2-1; 8 bases line up with TRBD1. The germline V gene has CDR1 LGHDT and CDR2 YNNKEL (reference sequence). V was clipped by 0 bases and J by 15 bases; unmatched bases: 13. The CDR3 consists of 15 residues.

This clone was counted a few times. The rearrangement links TRBV14 to TRBJ2-7; D gene unclear. The CDR3 loop spans 13 amino acids. Trimming stripped 0 bases from V and 9 bases from J, with 12 bases between. The germline CDR1 and CDR2 sequences are SGHDN and FVKESK. CDR3 sequence reads: CASSQDWSSRQYF. As DNA, the CDR3 is TGTGCCAGCAGCCAAGATTGGTCCAGCAGGCAGTACTTC. Full variable domain (rest looked up from reference TRBV14 and TRBJ2-7): EAGVTQFPSHSVIEKGQTVTLRCDPISGHDNLYWYRRVMGKEIKFLLHFVKESKQDESGMPNNRFLAERTGGTYSTLKVQPAELEDSGVYFCASSQDWSSRQYFGPGTRLTVT.

The chain employs TRBV28 and TRBJ1-2, with D unclear. The germline gives CDR1 MDHEN, CDR2 SYDVKM. The CDR3 spans 13 residues. The V end was cut by 6 bases, the J end by 2 bases, with 10 bases between. The CDR3 DNA is TGTGCCAGCAGCTTCCGCGTCAACTATGGCTACACCTTC. Translated, it gives CASSFRVNYGYTF.

The V gene is TRBV4-2, the J gene TRBJ1-3, with D perhaps TRBD1 (5 bases). V gave up 2 bases and J gave up 2 bases, with 10 bases separating them. The CDR3 has 15 amino acids. CDR1 and CDR2 (germline): LGHNA, YNFKEQ. CDR3 DNA: TGTGCCAGCAGCCAATCGACAGCCGCTGGAAACACCATATATTTT. Its protein product is CASSQSTAAGNTIYF.

V and J are TRBV5-4 and TRBJ1-6, with 8 positions matching TRBD1. With 4 bases clipped from V and 8 bases from J, the junction kept 5 bases outside the gene matches. The CDR3 spans 14 residues. CDR1 and CDR2 (germline): SGHNT, YYREEE (reference sequence). CDR3 nucleotides: TGTGCCAGCAGCGGACAGGGAATTGATTCACCCCTCCACTTT. The encoded protein is CASSGQGIDSPLHF.

The V gene is TRBV9, the J gene TRBJ1-6; tentative D call: TRBD1 (5 bases). Germline V CDR1 and CDR2: SGDLS, YYNGEE. Trimming took off 4 bases at V and 13 bases at J, with 21 bases between the two ends. This CDR3 spans 15 amino acids. The CDR3 spells CASSPDDLGTHPLHF. CDR3 nucleotides: TGTGCCAGCAGCCCAGACGATTTGGGGACTCATCCCCTCCACTTT.

This clone was observed a single time. This sequence joins TRBV5-1 and TRBJ1-3; D is perhaps TRBD1 (5 bases). Deletions cut 2 bases from V and 2 bases from J, with 11 bases between. Germline V gives CDR1 SGHRS, CDR2 YFSETQ. The length of the CDR3 is 15 residues. CDR3 protein: CASSFRPGTGNTIYF. DNA for the CDR3: TGCGCCAGCAGCTTCCGGCCAGGGACTGGAAACACCATATATTTT.

The gene calls are TRBV7-2 and TRBJ2-7; 7 nucleotides agree with TRBD1. CDR1 and CDR2 from the germline V gene are SGHTA and FQGNSA. This CDR3 is built from 14 residues. The J segment lost 0 bases and the V segment lost 6 bases, leaving 5 bases of the junction unmatched. The CDR3 DNA reads as TGTGCCAGCAGGCCCGGGACAGTCTCCTACGAGCAGTACTTC. Amino acids: CASRPGTVSYEQYF.

This chain connects TRBV28 to TRBJ2-7, with unresolved D. V was trimmed by 5 bases and J by 2 bases, leaving 7 bases between them. The CDR3 covers 12 residues. Germline-derived CDR1 and CDR2 are MDHEN and SYDVKM. CDR3 sequence (DNA): TGTGCCAGCAGTATAACGACCTACGAGCAGTACTTC. Translating it yields CASSITTYEQYF.

This CDR3 reads CASSEKWRNTGELFF. The CDR3, as DNA: TGTGCCAGCAGCGAAAAGTGGAGGAACACCGGGGAGCTGTTTTTT. V and J are TRBV21-1 and TRBJ2-2; no DNA check was done on the table's D call, TRBD2. TRBV21-1 is recorded as a pseudogene. CDR3 length: 15 residues.

The chain carries TRBV7-2 and TRBJ1-3; D unclear. This CDR3 has 15 amino acids. The germline V gene encodes CDR1 SGHTA and CDR2 FQGNSA. The V gene lost 4 bases and the J gene lost 3 bases, with 13 bases spanning the gap. Here the CDR3 reads CASSSVGRVGNTIYF. CDR3 bases: TGTGCCAGCAGCTCCGTCGGCCGGGTTGGAAACACCATATATTTT.

In regard to this clone: The same CDR3 also results from other DNA sequences found in this sample. The chain recombines TRBV2 with TRBJ2-2; D unresolved. This CDR3 has 13 residues. V lost 4 bases and J 0 bases, leaving 3 bases between the germline ends. In germline, CDR1 is SNHLY, CDR2 FYNNEI. The CDR3 DNA sequence: TGTGCCAGCAGTGGGACGAACACCGGGGAGCTGTTTTTT. Translated, it gives CASSGTNTGELFF.

This chain connects TRBV19 to TRBJ1-6, with D tentatively TRBD1 (5 bases). The CDR3 runs to 14 residues. Germline V lookup: CDR1 LNHDA, CDR2 SQIVND (reference sequence). The V and J ends lost 3 bases and 7 bases respectively, with 10 bases between them. The CDR3 nucleotides are TGTGCCAGTAGTATTGACAGCAGGAATTCACCCCTCCACTTT. Translating gives CASSIDSRNSPLHF.

The CDR3 DNA sequence: TGTGCCAGCAGCCCGGACAGGGGCAACGAGCAGTACTTC. It specifies CASSPDRGNEQYF. The V call is TRBV6-5, the J call TRBJ2-7; 9 nucleotides line up with TRBD1. Trimming at V came to 6 bases and at J to 5 bases, leaving 5 bases not matched to a gene. Germline loops: CDR1 MNHEY, CDR2 SVGAGI. The CDR3 contains 13 residues.

This chain connects TRBV5-1 to TRBJ1-2; 9 positions match TRBD1. Germline V CDR1 and CDR2: SGHRS, YFSETQ. Unmatched junction bases numbered 19, after V lost 4 bases and J lost 3 bases. The CDR3 totals 19 residues. The DNA for the CDR3 is TGCGCCAGCAGCCCATCGAGAGGGACAGGGAGAAGGGGTCACTATGGCTACACCTTC. This gives the protein CASSPSRGTGRRGHYGYTF.

This clone was seen a single time. The V call is TRBV7-2, the J call TRBJ2-6, with 7 bases lining up with TRBD2. With V trimmed by 2 bases and J by 0 bases, 4 bases remained unmatched. The CDR3 contains 17 residues. The germline V gene encodes CDR1 SGHTA and CDR2 FQGNSA. The CDR3 bases are TGTGCCAGCAGCTTAAATGGCGGGAGCTCTGGGGCCAACGTCCTGACTTTC. Protein sequence: CASSLNGGSSGANVLTF.

The V call is TRBV7-2, the J call TRBJ1-2; TRBD1 matches 7 bases. The trim removed 1 base at V and 3 bases at J, leaving 2 bases unmatched. The CDR3 loop spans 14 amino acids. CDR1 SGHTA and CDR2 FQGNSA come from the germline V gene. CDR3: CASSLDGQDYGYTF. The CDR3 DNA sequence: TGTGCCAGCAGCTTAGACGGACAGGACTATGGCTACACCTTC.

The V call is TRBV29-1, the J call TRBJ2-5; D gene unclear. The V gene's germline CDR1 is SQVTM and CDR2 ANQGSEA. The CDR3 contains 14 residues. With 6 bases removed from V and 0 bases from J, the gap between germline ends came to 14 bases. The CDR3 coding sequence is TGCAGCGTCGACCTCCTCCAGGACCAAGAGACCCAGTACTTC. It is translated as CSVDLLQDQETQYF.

The V gene is TRBV25-1, the J gene TRBJ1-6; 8 bases agree with TRBD1. The CDR3 length is 15 residues. Germline-derived CDR1 and CDR2 are MGHDK and SYGVNS. The V segment lost 3 bases and the J segment 9 bases; nucleotides outside the gene matches: 7. The CDR3: CASSDQGARVSPLHF. The DNA for the CDR3 is TGTGCCAGCAGTGACCAGGGGGCAAGGGTTTCACCCCTCCACTTT.

The rearrangement uses TRBV6-2 or TRBV6-3 and TRBJ2-1, with D unclear. This CDR3 contains 13 residues. Trimming left V 2 bases short and J 5 bases short, with 7 bases between. Germline-derived CDR1 and CDR2 are MNHEY and SVGEGT. The CDR3 sequence is CASSYRSNNEQFF. The DNA of the CDR3 is TGTGCCAGCAGTTACCGTTCGAACAATGAGCAGTTCTTC.

The chain joins TRBV10-3 to TRBJ2-3; 8 bases are a match to TRBD1. CDR1 and CDR2 from the germline V gene are ENHRY and SYGVKD. The CDR3 is made up of 17 amino acids. V shed 10 bases, J shed 7 bases, and the junction held 22 bases outside the gene matches. The CDR3 reads CATTTVQGAKSSNTQYF. CDR3 DNA: TGTGCCACCACTACCGTTCAGGGGGCTAAATCCTCGAATACGCAGTATTTT.

This clone turned up a few times. The J gene is TRBJ2-2, the V gene TRBV4-2, with 11 bases lining up with TRBD2. Trimming took 4 bases from V and 2 from J; bases not matched to a gene: 15. The CDR3 is made up of 20 amino acids. Germline assignment: CDR1 LGHNA and CDR2 YNFKEQ. CDR3 sequence reads: CASSPEGLSGRAKNTGELFF. The CDR3 DNA is TGTGCCAGCAGCCCTGAAGGTCTTAGCGGGAGGGCCAAAAACACCGGGGAGCTGTTTTTT.

This clone has only a few counts. The chain links TRBV29-1 to TRBJ1-3; D is undetermined. The germline V gene has CDR1 SQVTM and CDR2 ANQGSEA. This CDR3 region has 11 residues. CDR3 loop: CTVSSGNTIYF. CDR3 coding DNA: TGCACCGTGAGCTCTGGAAACACCATATATTTT.

The chain uses TRBV20-1 and TRBJ1-2, with 9 positions matching TRBD1. The germline gives CDR1 DFQATT, CDR2 SNEGSKA (reference sequence). Trimming at V came to 3 bases and at J to 7 bases, leaving 6 bases not matched to a gene. The CDR3 is 13 residues long. In DNA form, the CDR3 reads TGCAGTGCTAGTGCCGGGACAGGGCTTGGCTACACCTTC. Translating gives CSASAGTGLGYTF.

This chain links TRBV7-9 with TRBJ2-1, with no clear D. Per the germline V gene, CDR1 is SEHNR and CDR2 is FQNEAQ (reference sequence). Trimming took 6 bases from V and 4 from J, leaving 10 bases between them. CDR3 length equals 13 residues. CDR3 sequence: CASRTTPYNEQFF. CDR3 bases: TGTGCCAGCAGAACGACACCTTACAATGAGCAGTTCTTC. Combining the CDR3 with reference TRBV7-9 and TRBJ2-1 gives the whole variable domain DTGVSQNPRHKITKRGQNVTFRCDPISEHNRLYWYRQTLGQGPEFLTYFQNEAQLEKSRLLSDRFSAERPKGSFSTLEIQRTEQGDSAMYLCASRTTPYNEQFFGPGTRLTVL.

This chain joins TRBV2 and TRBJ2-5; D ambiguous. The V gene lost 4 bases and the J gene lost 1 base, with 7 bases spanning the gap. The CDR3 spans 13 residues. CDR1 and CDR2 (germline): SNHLY, FYNNEI. In DNA, the CDR3 is TGTGCCAGCAGTGTTTTTAGCCAAGAGACCCAGTACTTC. Encoded protein: CASSVFSQETQYF.

The V call is TRBV5-1, the J call TRBJ1-1, with no clear D. The ends were cut back, 0 bases at V and 0 bases at J, with 15 bases in the middle. The CDR3 is 17 amino acids. Germline CDR1 is SGHRS and CDR2 is YFSETQ. CDR3 nucleotides: TGCGCCAGCAGCTTGGGAGGGTCCCGAAGGATGAACACTGAAGCTTTCTTT. Its protein product is CASSLGGSRRMNTEAFF.

The gene calls are TRBV27 and TRBJ1-2; D not resolved. The germline V gene has CDR1 MNHEY and CDR2 SMNVEV (reference sequence). V was pared by 3 bases and J by 2 bases, with 16 bases between. The CDR3 length is 16 residues. CDR3 sequence (DNA): TGTGCCAGCAGTTTCCGTACAGAATTGGTGAACTATGGCTACACCTTC. Translation gives CASSFRTELVNYGYTF.

The genes are TRBV7-8 and TRBJ1-2, with no clear D. This CDR3 contains 13 residues. Deletions cut 1 base from V and 7 bases from J, with 10 bases between. Germline V CDR1 and CDR2: SGHVS, FQNEAQ. The CDR3 bases are TGTGCCAGCAGCTTAGAGCGGAAGACTGGCTACACCTTC. This encodes CASSLERKTGYTF.